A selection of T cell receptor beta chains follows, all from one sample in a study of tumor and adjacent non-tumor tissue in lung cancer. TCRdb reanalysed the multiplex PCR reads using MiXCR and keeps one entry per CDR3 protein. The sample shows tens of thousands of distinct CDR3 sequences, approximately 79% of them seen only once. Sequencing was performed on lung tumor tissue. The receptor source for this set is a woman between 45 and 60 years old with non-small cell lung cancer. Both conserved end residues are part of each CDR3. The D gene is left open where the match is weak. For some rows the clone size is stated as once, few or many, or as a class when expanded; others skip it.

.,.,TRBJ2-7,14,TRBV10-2,CASSASGGVYEQYF,TGCGCCAGCAGTGCGTCAGGGGGGGTTTACGAGCAGTACTTT
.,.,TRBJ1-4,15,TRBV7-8,CASSFHRVTNEKPFF,TGTGCCAGCAGCTTCCACAGGGTCACTAATGAAAAACCGTTTTTT
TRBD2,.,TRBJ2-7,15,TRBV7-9,CVCSLGGGLVYEQYF,TGTGTCTGCAGCTTAGGCGGGGGACTAGTCTACGAGCAGTACTTC
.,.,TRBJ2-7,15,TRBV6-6,CASSQPGHGAYEQYF,TGTGCCAGCAGCCAACCAGGACACGGGGCTTACGAGCAGTACTTC
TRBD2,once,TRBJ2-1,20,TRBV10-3,CAINEPPRLAGGGSYNEQFF,TGTGCCATCAATGAGCCCCCGCGACTAGCGGGAGGAGGGTCCTACAATGAGCAGTTCTTC
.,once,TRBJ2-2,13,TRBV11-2,CANSLVRFGKLFF,TGTGCCAACAGTTTAGTTAGGTTCGGGAAGCTGTTTTTT
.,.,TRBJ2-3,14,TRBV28,CASMLYYGVDTHYF,TGTGCCAGCATGCTTTATTACGGGGTAGATACGCATTATTTT
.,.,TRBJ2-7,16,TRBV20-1,CSGRDLSRGNPYEQYF,TGCAGTGGTAGAGATCTGAGTCGCGGGAATCCCTACGAGCAGTACTTC
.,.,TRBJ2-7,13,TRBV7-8,CARSTSTPYEQYF,TGTGCCAGGAGCACCAGCACGCCCTACGAGCAGTACTTC
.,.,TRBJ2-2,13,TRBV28,CASSHGNTGELFF,TGTGCCAGCAGTCATGGGAACACCGGGGAGTTGTTTTTT
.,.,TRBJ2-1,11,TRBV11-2,CASRRAKEQFF,TGTGCCAGCAGACGAGCGAAGGAGCAGTTCTTC
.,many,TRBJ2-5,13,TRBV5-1,CASSLVGAETQYF,TGCGCCAGCAGCTTGGTGGGGGCGGAGACCCAGTACTTC
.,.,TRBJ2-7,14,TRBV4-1,CANSQEATSYEQYF,TGTGCCAACAGCCAAGAGGCCACAAGCTACGAGCAGTACTTC
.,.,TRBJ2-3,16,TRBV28,CVSTSFYVRGTDTQYF,TGTGTCAGCACAAGTTTCTACGTGAGGGGCACAGATACGCAGTATTTT
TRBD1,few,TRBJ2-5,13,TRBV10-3,CAINGTGRGTRYF,TGTGCCATCAACGGGACAGGTCGTGGGACCCGGTACTTC
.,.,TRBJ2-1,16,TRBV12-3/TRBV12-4,CASSSLSGVGYSEQFF,TGTGCCAGCAGTTCCTTATCGGGAGTAGGCTACAGTGAGCAGTTCTTC
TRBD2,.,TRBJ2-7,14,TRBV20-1,CSARTSEIIYEQYF,TGCAGTGCTCGGACTAGCGAAATAATCTACGAGCAGTACTTC
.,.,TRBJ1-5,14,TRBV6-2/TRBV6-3,CASSYVGRNQPQDF,TGTGCCAGCAGTTACGTGGGACGAAATCAGCCCCAGGATTTT
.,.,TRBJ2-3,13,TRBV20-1,CSAMTGNTDTHYF,TGCAGTGCTATGACTGGCAACACAGATACGCACTATTTT
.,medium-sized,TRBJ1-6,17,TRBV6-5,CASSYSLWQGDNSPLHF,TGTGCCAGCAGTTACTCCCTCTGGCAGGGAGATAATTCACCCCTCCACTTT
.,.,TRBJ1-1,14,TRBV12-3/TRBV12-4,CASRKTESNTEAFF,TGTGCCAGCAGAAAGACAGAGAGCAACACTGAAGCTTTCTTT
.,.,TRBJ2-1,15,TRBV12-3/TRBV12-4,CASNPNDSSYNEQFF,TGTGCCAGCAATCCTAACGATTCGTCCTACAATGAGCAGTTCTTC
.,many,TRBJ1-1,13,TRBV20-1,CSARGPWGAEAFF,TGCAGTGCTAGAGGACCGTGGGGCGCTGAAGCTTTCTTT
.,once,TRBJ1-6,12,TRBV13,CANGSGSSPLHF,TGTGCCAACGGCTCTGGCAGTTCACCCCTCCACTTT
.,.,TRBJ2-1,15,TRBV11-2,CASSFIAVGYNEHFF,TGTGCCAGCAGCTTTATAGCGGTAGGATACAATGAGCACTTCTTC
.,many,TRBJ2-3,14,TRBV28,CASSLSPSTDTQYF,TGTGCCAGCAGTTTATCACCGAGCACAGATACGCAGTATTTT
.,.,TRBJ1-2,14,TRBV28,CASSIGQWNYGYTF,TGTGCCAGCAGTATCGGACAGTGGAATTATGGCTACACCTTC
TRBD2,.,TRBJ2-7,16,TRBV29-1,CSVEAAGLAGPYEQYF,TGCAGTGTTGAAGCGGCGGGACTAGCGGGACCCTACGAGCAGTACTTC
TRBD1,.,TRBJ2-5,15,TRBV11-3,CVSGSSRTGDRIQYF,TGTGTCAGCGGCTCGTCCAGGACAGGCGATAGGATCCAGTACTTC
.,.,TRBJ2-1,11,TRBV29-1,CSVEVRSGQFF,TGCAGCGTCGAGGTCAGGAGTGGGCAGTTCTTC
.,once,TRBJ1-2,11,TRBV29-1,CSVVLDYGYTF,TGCAGCGTTGTACTTGACTATGGCTACACATTC
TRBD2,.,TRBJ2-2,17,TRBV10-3,CAITQRLAGADTGKLFF,TGTGCCATCACCCAGAGACTAGCGGGGGCAGATACCGGGAAACTGTTTTTT
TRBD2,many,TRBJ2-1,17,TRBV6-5,CASSPVGSGVASNEQFF,TGTGCCAGCAGCCCCGTTGGTAGCGGGGTGGCTTCCAATGAGCAGTTCTTC
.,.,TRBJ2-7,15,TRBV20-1,CSARFRDPNCYEQYF,TGCAGTGCTAGATTCCGGGACCCCAATTGCTACGAGCAATACTTC
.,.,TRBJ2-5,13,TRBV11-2,CASNLAGQETQYF,TGTGCCAGCAACCTGGCGGGCCAAGAGACCCAGTACTTC
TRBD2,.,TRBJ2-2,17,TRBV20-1,CSAPGLAGGRDTRELFF,TGCAGTGCACCGGGACTAGCGGGAGGCCGGGACACCAGGGAGTTGTTTTTT
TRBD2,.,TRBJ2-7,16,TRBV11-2,CPSRLRGLAFSAEQYF,TGTCCCAGCAGGCTAAGAGGACTAGCATTCTCGGCCGAGCAGTACTTC
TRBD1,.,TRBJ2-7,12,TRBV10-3,CAIIEEGTGYDF,TGCGCCATCATTGAGGAGGGGACAGGGTATGACTTC
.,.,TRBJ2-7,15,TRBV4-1,CASSQERGQAYEQYF,TGCGCCAGCAGCCAAGAAAGAGGGCAGGCCTACGAGCAGTACTTC
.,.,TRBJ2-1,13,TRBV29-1,CSLVWGHRDEQFF,TGCAGCCTGGTGTGGGGGCACAGGGATGAGCAGTTCTTC
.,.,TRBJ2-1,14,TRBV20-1,CSAQTSSGYNEEFF,TGCAGTGCGCAAACTAGTTCGGGATACAATGAGGAGTTCTTC
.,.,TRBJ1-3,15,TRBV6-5,CTSSFIGPKGRTIYF,TGTACCAGCAGTTTTATCGGGCCAAAAGGCCGCACCATATATTTT
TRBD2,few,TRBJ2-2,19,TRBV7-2,CASSLSGLADWDYTGELFF,TGTGCCAGCAGCTTATCGGGACTAGCGGACTGGGATTACACCGGGGAGCTGTTTTTT
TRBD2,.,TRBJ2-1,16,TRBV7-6,CASSLASSGSRNEQLF,TGTGCCAGCAGCTTAGCATCTAGCGGGAGTAGGAATGAGCAGCTCTTC
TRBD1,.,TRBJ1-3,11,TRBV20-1,CSARTKGALYF,TGCAGTGCTAGAACCAAGGGGGCTCTCTATTTT
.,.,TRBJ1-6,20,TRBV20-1,CSPRRIGGVSRAEQGSSLHF,TGCAGTCCTCGACGGATTGGGGGCGTGTCTCGGGCGGAGCAGGGATCATCCCTCCACTTT
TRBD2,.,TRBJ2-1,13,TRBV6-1,CANWTSGYNEQFF,TGTGCCAACTGGACTAGCGGATACAATGAGCAGTTCTTC